Following are 4 T cell receptor beta chains from one sample sequenced in a study of blood T cell dynamics during melanoma immunotherapy. Time point in this sample: week 3, after first cycle of checkpoint inhibitor. Here immunoSEQ multiplex PCR was the method, and the copy in TCRdb shows in-frame clones only, minus some. The sample carries around 15,000 clones, roughly 92% recorded once. The sample in question was blood, obtained from a patient treated with checkpoint blockade. The receptors stem from a human donor with melanoma.

The chain links TRBV5-5 to TRBJ1-6, with a tentative D call TRBD1 (6 bases). The CDR3 covers 16 residues. CDR1 and CDR2 from the germline V gene are SGHKS and YYEKEE (reference sequence). V was clipped by 4 bases and J by 4 bases, with 15 bases between them. The CDR3 sequence: CASSPYRERYNSPLHF. The CDR3 region has the DNA TGTGCCAGCAGCCCCTACAGGGAAAGATATAATTCACCCCTCCACTTT.

The rearrangement links TRBV7-2 to TRBJ2-3; no reliable D call. CDR3 size: 14 residues. Germline V gene data show CDR1 as SGHTA and CDR2 as FQGNSA. V was clipped by 0 bases and J by 0 bases, with 4 bases between them. CDR3 coding DNA: TGTGCCAGCAGCTTAGCCGGAAGCACAGATACGCAGTATTTT. Its translation: CASSLAGSTDTQYF.

The J gene is TRBJ2-5, the V gene TRBV11-2, with D possibly being TRBD1 or TRBD2 (5 bases each). Deletions cut 0 bases from V and 4 bases from J, with 12 bases between. Germline CDR1 SGHAT, CDR2 FQNNGV. The CDR3 totals 15 residues. The CDR3 reads CASSLELLGGETQYF. Here the CDR3 DNA reads TGTGCCAGCAGCTTAGAACTCCTTGGGGGAGAGACCCAGTACTTC. The full variable domain, completed using reference TRBV11-2 and TRBJ2-5, is EAGVAQSPRYKIIEKRQSVAFWCNPISGHATLYWYQQILGQGPKLLIQFQNNGVVDDSQLPKDRFSAERLKGVDSTLKIQPAKLEDSAVYLCASSLELLGGETQYFGPGTRLLVL.

This clone was seen a few times. V is TRBV4-1 and J is TRBJ2-3; tentatively, D is TRBD2 (5 bases). This CDR3 spans 14 amino acids. V gave up 4 bases and J gave up 6 bases, with 14 bases separating them. The germline V gene encodes CDR1 MGHRA and CDR2 YSYEKL. This chain's CDR3 is CASSPSGGGDTQYF. CDR3 DNA: TGCGCCAGCAGCCCCTCGGGCGGCGGGGATACGCAGTATTTT.